A single sample is the source of the 29 T cell receptor beta chains below, sequenced in a study of T cells in Graves' hyperthyroidism and ophthalmopathy. Authors of the study amplified TCR beta CDR3 regions from RNA transcripts. Initially, a first-round RT-PCR of the TCR CDR3 employed the HTBI primer set. TCRdb recomputed calls from the multiplex PCR reads with MiXCR, one row per CDR3 protein. The table includes hundreds of thousands of distinct CDR3 sequences, 14% detected once. The sequenced sample consisted of blood. These receptors came from a woman between 45 and 60 years old with Graves' ophthalmopathy.

This clonotype was seen many times. The chain recombines TRBV3-1 with TRBJ1-2; D is perhaps TRBD1 (6 bases). This CDR3 region has 13 residues. CDR1 LGHDT and CDR2 YNNKEL come from the germline V gene (reference sequence). Deletions cut 0 bases from V and 7 bases from J, with 9 bases between. The CDR3 here is CASSQEDSGGYTF. Written as DNA, the CDR3 is TGTGCCAGCAGCCAAGAGGACAGTGGTGGCTACACCTTC.

The sample holds a few counts of this clonotype. This rearrangement joins TRBV6-1 to TRBJ1-5, with 8 bases fitting TRBD1. Trimming at V came to 6 bases and at J to 4 bases, leaving 5 bases not matched to a gene. Per germline, CDR1 MNHNS and CDR2 SASEGT. This CDR3 comprises 14 residues. The CDR3 spells CASRWTGPNQPQHF. The CDR3 DNA sequence: TGTGCCAGCAGGTGGACAGGGCCTAATCAGCCCCAGCATTTT.

This clonotype was seen at least ten times. This chain connects TRBV7-2 to TRBJ2-1; the D gene could be TRBD1 or TRBD2 (6 bases each). The CDR3 contains 13 residues. The V gene lost 4 bases and the J gene lost 7 bases, with 11 bases spanning the gap. Germline V gene data show CDR1 as SGHTA and CDR2 as FQGNSA. CDR3 DNA sequence: TGTGCCAGCAGCTCCCAAGGGGGGAATGAGCAGTTCTTC. It encodes CASSSQGGNEQFF. The whole variable domain, filled in from reference TRBV7-2 and TRBJ2-1, reads GAGVSQSPSNKVTEKGKDVELRCDPISGHTALYWYRQSLGQGLEFLIYFQGNSAPDKSGLPSDRFSAERTGGSVSTLTIQRTQQEDSAVYLCASSSQGGNEQFFGPGTRLTVL.

This clonotype was detected many times. The chain carries TRBV11-2 and TRBJ1-2; D not resolved. CDR3 size: 14 residues. CDR1 is SGHAT and CDR2 is FQNNGV in the germline V gene. The ends were cut back, 4 bases at V and 5 bases at J, with 14 bases in the middle. The CDR3, as DNA: TGTGCCAGCAGCTCCATTATGACGGGGTATGGCTACACCTTC. The encoded protein is CASSSIMTGYGYTF.

The rearrangement links TRBV19 to TRBJ1-5; maybe TRBD1 (5 bases). This CDR3 has 15 residues. The V gene's germline CDR1 is LNHDA and CDR2 SQIVND (reference sequence). V was cut by 4 bases and J by 2 bases, with 12 bases left in between. CDR3 DNA sequence: TGTGCCAGTAGTAGGACCAGGGCAGGCAATCAGCCCCAGCATTTT. Translation gives CASSRTRAGNQPQHF.

This clonotype was found many times. CDR3 nucleotide sequence: TGCGCCAGCAGCCCCGCCTTAGCGGGAGAAGAGACCCAGTACTTC. Translated, it gives CASSPALAGEETQYF. The chain recombines TRBV5-1 with TRBJ2-5; 9 bases map to TRBD2. Germline-derived CDR1 and CDR2 are SGHRS and YFSETQ. V was pared by 4 bases and J by 3 bases, with 7 bases of the junction left unmatched. The CDR3 runs 15 residues.

This clonotype was seen many times. The chain recombines TRBV7-8 with TRBJ1-1; D not certain. Trimming left V 0 bases short and J 1 base short, with 12 bases between. This CDR3 has 16 amino acids. The germline gives CDR1 SGHVS, CDR2 FQNEAQ. In nucleotides, the CDR3 is TGTGCCAGCAGCTTAGCAGTACAAGGAGCGAACACTGAAGCTTTCTTT. Protein product: CASSLAVQGANTEAFF.

The table lists this clonotype with many counts. The chain is built from TRBV7-2 and TRBJ2-7; no definite D call. Germline loops: CDR1 SGHTA, CDR2 FQGNSA. The V gene lost 3 bases and the J gene lost 0 bases, with 9 bases spanning the gap. This CDR3 has 14 amino acids. The DNA for the CDR3 is TGTGCCAGCAGCTTCTGGAGTACCTCCTACGAGCAGTACTTC. Translated, it gives CASSFWSTSYEQYF.

This clonotype came up a few times. V gene TRBV2 combines with J gene TRBJ2-5; TRBD2 is a possible D gene (6 bases). Trimming took 6 bases from V and 5 from J, leaving 16 bases between them. The CDR3 extends over 14 amino acids. CDR1 and CDR2 from the germline V gene are SNHLY and FYNNEI. The CDR3 region is CASRTPGGRETQYF. Here the CDR3 DNA reads TGTGCCAGCAGAACCCCCGGGGGTCGTGAGACCCAGTACTTC.

This clonotype turned up a few times. One base away lies a much larger clone, so this may be a sequencing read error. This chain uses TRBV20-1 with TRBJ2-5; possibly TRBD2 for D (6 bases). Germline CDR1 reads DFQATT; CDR2 reads SNEGSKA (reference sequence). Between the trimmed V and J ends, which lost 1 base and 4 bases, there was a span of 13 bases. The CDR3 runs to 14 residues. As DNA, the CDR3 is TGCAGTGCTAGAGGAGTGACTAGGCCAGAGACCCAGTACTTC. Encoded protein: CSARGVTRPETQYF.

This clonotype was seen ten or more times. CDR3 nucleotide sequence: TGCAGTGCGGCGGGACAGGGTAATCAGCCCCAGCATTTT. Amino acid sequence: CSAAGQGNQPQHF. The rearrangement joins TRBV20-1 to TRBJ1-5, with 9 nucleotides matching TRBD1. The CDR3 is made up of 13 amino acids. Germline trimming cut 6 bases from V and 4 bases from J; bases unmatched to any gene: 4. Germline lookup yields CDR1 DFQATT and CDR2 SNEGSKA (reference sequence).

Many counts were recorded for this clonotype. This chain joins TRBV2 and TRBJ2-2, with 8 bases that match TRBD2. Germline CDR1 SNHLY, CDR2 FYNNEI. The CDR3 consists of 16 residues. V trimming: 8 bases; J trimming: 1 base; junction bases outside the gene matches: 9. CDR3 amino acids: CASSQLGTRNTGELFF. DNA of the CDR3: TGTGCCAGCTCCCAACTCGGGACTAGGAACACCGGGGAGCTGTTTTTT.

This clonotype was recorded many times. The V and J genes are TRBV9 and TRBJ2-5; no definite D call. The V gene lost 2 bases and the J gene lost 5 bases, with 19 bases spanning the gap. Per germline, CDR1 SGDLS and CDR2 YYNGEE. The CDR3 spans 16 residues. For the CDR3, the DNA is TGTGCCAGCAGCGTTGGGAACGAGGTTCCATGGGAGACCCAGTACTTC. It translates to CASSVGNEVPWETQYF.

This clonotype was observed a handful of times. This chain connects TRBV20-1 to TRBJ1-6; D is perhaps TRBD1 (5 bases). V gave up 5 bases and J gave up 8 bases, with 16 bases separating them. This CDR3 region has 14 residues. The germline gives CDR1 DFQATT, CDR2 SNEGSKA (reference sequence). CDR3 residues: CSAPPPGGDSPLHF. CDR3 sequence (DNA): TGCAGTGCTCCCCCACCGGGGGGGGATTCACCCCTCCACTTT.

This clonotype turned up a few times. The CDR3 coding sequence is TGTGCCAGTAGTATAGATATTAGTCCCTATTCTAGCGGGAGGGGCGCAGATACGCAGTATTTT. Its translation: CASSIDISPYSSGRGADTQYF. The J gene is TRBJ2-3, the V gene TRBV19; TRBD2 matches 12 bases. Germline loops: CDR1 LNHDA, CDR2 SQIVND (reference sequence). V lost 0 bases to trimming and J lost 4 bases; unmatched junction nucleotides: 17. There are 21 residues in the CDR3.

Many counts were recorded for this clonotype. This chain uses TRBV3-1 with TRBJ2-1; a weak D match, TRBD2 (7 bases). CDR1 LGHDT and CDR2 YNNKEL come from the germline V gene (reference sequence). The CDR3 totals 16 residues. V lost 10 bases and J 4 bases, leaving 23 bases between the germline ends. The CDR3 sequence: CATSLGGGRVYNEQFF. CDR3 DNA sequence: TGTGCCACCTCCCTCGGGGGCGGGAGAGTATACAATGAGCAGTTCTTC.

The table lists this clonotype with many counts. The chain couples TRBV7-9 to TRBJ1-2; D uncertain. Germline V gene data show CDR1 as SEHNR and CDR2 as FQNEAQ (reference sequence). The V gene lost 3 bases and the J gene lost 2 bases, with 10 bases spanning the gap. This CDR3 is 14 amino acids long. CDR3 loop: CASSFPGLNYGYTF. The CDR3 nucleotides read TGTGCCAGCAGCTTCCCTGGCCTGAACTATGGCTACACCTTC.

This sequence joins TRBV12-3 or TRBV12-4 and TRBJ2-1, with D tentatively TRBD2 (5 bases). The CDR3 is 13 residues long. Trimming took 6 bases from V and 8 from J, leaving 14 bases between them. The CDR3 DNA reads TGTGCCAGCAGACAACTGAGCGGCGATGAGCAGTTCTTC. It specifies CASRQLSGDEQFF.

Remarks on this clonotype: This may be a read error, as it is one base from a much larger clone. As the CDR3 is not closed by the conserved phenylalanine or tryptophan, this likely results from a read error. The chain carries TRBV28 and TRBJ2-2; weak D call: TRBD2 (7 bases). The CDR3 is made up of 15 amino acids. In germline, CDR1 is MDHEN, CDR2 SYDVKM. V lost 8 bases and J lost 3, with 16 bases in between. The CDR3 region is CASLHREGYTGELFS. The CDR3 nucleotides are TGTGCCAGCCTTCACAGGGAGGGGTACACCGGGGAGCTGTTTTCT.

This clonotype was seen a handful of times. The chain carries TRBV7-9 and TRBJ1-1; no definite D call. The CDR3 totals 13 residues. Trimming shortened V by 3 bases and J by 2 bases, and 7 bases separated the two germline ends. From germline, CDR1 is SEHNR and CDR2 FQNEAQ (reference sequence). CDR3 in DNA: TGTGCCAGCAGCTTGGAGGAAAACACTGAAGCTTTCTTT. This sequence encodes CASSLEENTEAFF.

This clonotype occurred many times. The chain links TRBV12-3 or TRBV12-4 to TRBJ1-3; tentatively, D is TRBD1 (6 bases). V was cut by 7 bases and J by 5 bases, with 18 bases left in between. The CDR3 covers 15 residues. The CDR3 here is CASTPGQMVRNTIYF. CDR3 coding DNA: TGTGCCAGCACCCCAGGACAGATGGTTCGAAACACCATATATTTT.

The chain's CDR3 is CASSLGLKQETQYF. In DNA, the CDR3 is TGCGCCAGCAGCTTAGGGCTAAAGCAAGAGACCCAGTACTTC. The chain has TRBV5-1 and TRBJ2-5; D is uncertain. Germline V gene lookup returns CDR1 SGHRS and CDR2 YFSETQ. V was trimmed by 2 bases and J by 2 bases, leaving 10 bases between them. CDR3 length: 14 residues.

This clonotype came up a few times. The chain carries TRBV6-2 or TRBV6-3 and TRBJ2-2; 11 nucleotides agree with TRBD2. The CDR3 contains 15 residues. V dropped 6 bases and J dropped 6; count of bases not matched to a gene: 6. Germline V lookup: CDR1 MNHEY, CDR2 SVGEGT. In nucleotides, the CDR3 is TGTGCCAGCAGGCTCAGGACTAGCGGGCCCGGGGAGCTGTTTTTT. It yields the protein CASRLRTSGPGELFF.

The chain joins TRBV18 to TRBJ2-5; the match to TRBD2 covers 7 bases. The CDR3 sequence is 14 residues long. Germline values: CDR1 KGHSH, CDR2 LQKENI. V gave up 6 bases and J gave up 5 bases; unmatched junction bases: 9. CDR3 in amino acids: CASSSGVNRETQYF. The CDR3 region has the DNA TGTGCCAGCTCCAGCGGGGTAAATAGGGAGACCCAGTACTTC.

Many counts were recorded for this clonotype. J is TRBJ2-1 and V is TRBV20-1; either TRBD1 or TRBD2 may fit D (6 bases each). The germline CDR1 and CDR2 sequences are DFQATT and SNEGSKA (reference sequence). The CDR3 loop spans 15 amino acids. The V end lost 6 bases, the J end lost 4 bases, and 19 bases lay between the germline ends. The CDR3 coding sequence is TGCAGTGCCCCCGGGGGCTCCCTTACATACAATGAGCAGTTCTTC. This codes for CSAPGGSLTYNEQFF.

The chain is built from TRBV7-3 and TRBJ2-1, with a tentative D call TRBD2 (5 bases). The CDR3 loop spans 13 amino acids. V lost 0 bases, J lost 6 bases, and 6 bases lay in between. Germline loops: CDR1 SGHTA, CDR2 FQGTGA. CDR3 residues: CASSLTGSNEQFF. The DNA for the CDR3 is TGTGCCAGCAGCTTAACGGGGAGCAATGAGCAGTTCTTC.

The V call is TRBV12-5, the J call TRBJ1-5; no reliable D call. This CDR3 has 14 residues. Germline V gene lookup returns CDR1 LGHNT and CDR2 FRNRAP. V was pared by 3 bases and J by 0 bases, with 6 bases between. CDR3 sequence reads: CASGLWDSNQPQHF. The CDR3, as DNA: TGTGCTAGTGGTTTATGGGATAGCAATCAGCCCCAGCATTTT.

This clonotype appeared many times. The chain recombines TRBV29-1 with TRBJ2-5, with D possibly being TRBD1 or TRBD2 (6 bases each). V shed 4 bases and J shed 4 bases, with 16 bases lying between them. The germline V gene has CDR1 SQVTM and CDR2 ANQGSEA. This CDR3 spans 14 amino acids. DNA for the CDR3: TGCAGCGTTGTAGGGGGGAGGCCCTCAGAGACCCAGTACTTC. Protein product: CSVVGGRPSETQYF.

This clonotype has just a few counts. This chain joins TRBV9 and TRBJ2-1, with D maybe TRBD2 (6 bases). V was trimmed by 0 bases and J by 8 bases, leaving 15 bases between them. The V gene's germline CDR1 is SGDLS and CDR2 YYNGEE. This CDR3 is built from 15 residues. CDR3 sequence reads: CASSVVVRGGDEQFF. The CDR3 DNA sequence: TGTGCCAGCAGCGTAGTGGTACGCGGAGGGGATGAGCAGTTCTTC.